The T cell receptor beta chain described here comes from a study of blood T cells in healthy people across ages. PBMCs numbering at least 6 million were isolated per sample. Germline CDR1 reads SGHTA; CDR2 reads FQGTGA. There are 15 residues in the CDR3. V lost 5 bases to trimming and J lost 7 bases; unmatched junction nucleotides: 5. For the second PCR, which ran for 7 to 11 cycles, a sample-barcoded 5' primer and a J-beta primer mix were used. TCRdb recomputed calls from the 5' RACE reads with MiXCR, one row per CDR3 protein. The sample consists of nearly 1 million distinct CDR3 sequences, just over 50% of them appearing once.

The receptor was isolated from a woman in her fifties or sixties in good health. This chain joins TRBV7-3 and TRBJ2-1; the match to TRBD2 covers 13 bases. The sample was blood. The CDR3 DNA reads as TGTGCCAGCAGCCAGACTAGCGGGAGGTTAAATGAGCAGTTCTTC. It translates to CASSQTSGRLNEQFF.